This TCR beta chain was documented in a study of T cells in Graves' hyperthyroidism and ophthalmopathy. V lost 4 bases, J lost 7 bases, and 11 bases lay in between. CDR1 and CDR2 (germline): SQVTM, ANQGSEA. The CDR3 has 12 residues. This clonotype appeared a single time. Patients were excluded because of uncontrolled infection, other autoimmune disease, pregnancy or lactation. TCR beta CDR3 region amplification was performed from RNA transcripts. The HTBI set primed first-round TCR CDR3 RT-PCR. In TCRdb, the multiplex PCR reads were re-called with MiXCR into one record per CDR3 protein. The sample holds over 250,000 distinct CDR3 sequences, around a quarter seen once.

Sample: blood. The sequence was collected from a man aged 35 to 55 with Graves' hyperthyroidism that later progressed to Graves' ophthalmopathy. The rearrangement uses TRBV29-1 and TRBJ1-5; unclear D gene. CDR3 residues: CSVAPPGQPQHF. The CDR3, as DNA: TGCAGCGTTGCCCCACCTGGGCAGCCCCAGCATTTT.